This T cell receptor beta chain was recovered during a study of T cell repertoires in cytomegalovirus infection. Overall study context: Signatures in public TCR beta sequences pointed to both CMV infection and matching HLA type. Findings and caveats of the study: Summed frequency of public TCR beta families distinguished CMV carriers with the relevant HLA. HLA-C-restricted, CMV-specific TCR beta clonotypes were dominant ex vivo.

This clonotype was seen only a few times. Its antigen is still unknown. Deletions cut 4 bases from V and 3 bases from J, with 18 bases between. Germline assignment: CDR1 MNHEY and CDR2 SMNVEV (reference sequence). This CDR3 has 16 amino acids. TCRdb ran MiXCR on the reads and lists one entry per CDR3 protein. The sample includes under 850,000 distinct CDR3 sequences, less than 40% of them seen just once. The chain is built from TRBV27 and TRBJ1-2; weak D call: TRBD1 (5 bases). This receptor was identified in a human donor in good health (CMV status not recorded). Some clones in this sample may be carry-over from other donors' samples. The sample was PBMCs. The CDR3 nucleotides read TGTGCCAGCAGTTCCTCTCCCAGGGAGTTCGACTATGGCTACACCTTC. Translating it yields CASSSSPREFDYGYTF.